The sequence of this TCR beta chain was determined in a study of CD8 T cells in Susac syndrome. The CDR3 covers 14 residues. Germline loops: CDR1 GTSNPN, CDR2 SVGIG (reference sequence). Trimming pared 0 bases from V and 1 base from J, leaving 9 bases between. A quantity of about 0.5 to 1 ug RNA underwent reverse transcription using random hexamers. Amplification of TCR beta CDR3 across 54 Vbeta and 13 Jbeta was performed with immunoSEQ multiplex PCR. TCRdb used MiXCR to reprocess the immunoSEQ multiplex PCR reads, holding one entry per CDR3 protein. The table includes around 130,000 distinct CDR3 sequences, under 95% detected once. The authors carried out high-throughput sequencing of TCR beta. They applied it to CD8+ and CD4+ T cells obtained from blood. It was negative isolation that provided the CD8+ and CD4+ T cells, whereas TEMRA cells were enriched by FACS.

The TCR was taken from a human donor with multiple sclerosis. Specimen: CD8+ T cells from PBMCs. The gene calls are TRBV30 and TRBJ2-5, with D perhaps matching TRBD1 or TRBD2 (5 bases each). The CDR3 loop is CAWSVRGFQETQYF. CDR3 DNA sequence: TGTGCCTGGAGTGTGAGGGGTTTCCAAGAGACCCAGTACTTC.